The source of this T cell receptor beta chain is a study of shared clonotypes between healthy human individuals. The study, taken as a whole, reports: Rarefaction indicated that sorted-subset sequencing remained incomplete although depth was large. Represented genetic and exposure-history diversity was restricted by having few donors. Roughly 5% of naive CD4 clonotypes were common to four donors.

The V segment lost 5 bases and the J segment 5 bases; nucleotides outside the gene matches: 10. The germline V gene encodes CDR1 GTSNPN and CDR2 SVGIG (reference sequence). The length of the CDR3 is 14 residues. A remark on this clone: Its antigen remains unknown.

An assay was performed, and its level was deep. Assay: immunoSEQ multiplex PCR; the TCRdb copy retains only in-frame clones and omits some. The repertoire holds about 340,000 clones, with around 67% as singletons. This TCR derives from a man aged 30 to 39 in good health. The rearrangement links TRBV30 to TRBJ2-5, with 8 bases matching TRBD1. Sequencing input: memory CD4+ T cells sorted from blood. Described subset: CD45RA-negative fraction. CDR3 sequence reads: CAWSQGQVLETQYF. DNA for the CDR3: TGTGCCTGGTCGCAGGGACAGGTTTTGGAGACCCAGTACTTC. The full variable domain, with the rest looked up from reference TRBV30 and TRBJ2-5, is SQTIHQWPATLVQPVGSPLSLECTVEGTSNPNLYWYRQAAGRGLQLLFYSVGIGQISSEVPQNLSASRPQDRQFILSSKKLLLSDSGFYLCAWSQGQVLETQYFGPGTRLLVL.